This T cell receptor beta chain was sequenced during a study of cytomegalovirus exposure and HLA in healthy donors. Study results and caveats: Most TCR sequences were uncommon, yet certain public TCRs appeared in many donors. An analysis done earlier found most TCR beta V segments productive about 87% or about 30% of the time. Altogether, about 160 TCR beta chains were recorded as cytomegalovirus-associated. Accurate HLA-A and HLA-B prediction from TCR beta sequences was reported for most subjects.

A note on this clone: What it recognizes is unknown.

PCR was performed using 60 Vbeta and 13 Jbeta primers. Data came from immunoSEQ multiplex PCR; TCRdb stores just in-frame clones and leaves some out. The sample records some 130,000 clones, around 80% being singletons. V gave up 1 base and J gave up 1 base, with 4 bases separating them. Germline CDR1 and CDR2: SGHAT and FQNNGV. The CDR3 extends over 13 amino acids. The sample was PBMCs. The TCR originated in a man aged 25-45 years in good health and CMV-seronegative. This chain connects TRBV11-2 to TRBJ2-5; D gene unclear. CDR3 protein: CASSLGGQETQYF. DNA of the CDR3: TGTGCCAGCAGCTTAGGAGGCCAAGAGACCCAGTACTTC.